This is a list of T cell receptor beta chains from one sample in a study of blood T cells in healthy people across ages. TCRdb reanalysed the 5' RACE reads using MiXCR and keeps one entry per CDR3 protein. The table lists about 1.4 million distinct CDR3 sequences, roughly 60% of them singletons. Sequenced: blood. The source of these receptors is a man between 18 and 35 years old in good health. CDR3s include the opening cysteine and the closing phenylalanine or tryptophan. A D gene is named only where the DNA matches it firmly. Rows may omit the clone size; those that give it use once, few, many or a size class.

NA,TRBV20-1,NA,TRBJ2-2,CSARDWGTNTGELFF,TGCAGTGCTAGAGATTGGGGGACTAACACCGGGGAGCTGTTTTTT
NA,TRBV11-2,NA,TRBJ2-7,CASSLAQGRGEQYF,TGTGCCAGCAGCTTAGCACAGGGACGCGGCGAGCAGTACTTC
TRBD1,TRBV7-2,NA,TRBJ2-5,CASSTPQGAAEQYF,TGTGCCAGCAGCACTCCTCAGGGGGCGGCGGAGCAGTACTTC
NA,TRBV7-8,NA,TRBJ2-1,CASSTQHLNNEQFF,TGTGCCAGCAGCACCCAACATTTAAACAATGAGCAGTTCTTC
TRBD1,TRBV9,NA,TRBJ2-1,CASTLSQQGTLNNEQFF,TGTGCCAGCACCTTATCCCAACAGGGGACCCTCAACAATGAGCAGTTCTTC
NA,TRBV9,NA,TRBJ2-5,CASSAAPGEETQYF,TGTGCCAGCAGCGCCGCTCCAGGGGAAGAGACCCAGTACTTC
TRBD1,TRBV6-5,NA,TRBJ1-6,CASSWVDRGGSSPLHF,TGTGCCAGCAGTTGGGTCGACAGGGGAGGTTCGTCACCCCTCCACTTT
TRBD1,TRBV5-1,NA,TRBJ1-5,CASSLVTGEGPQHF,TGCGCCAGCAGCTTGGTCACAGGGGAGGGTCCCCAGCATTTT
TRBD1,TRBV20-1,NA,TRBJ2-6,CSARDRGTGTGAAGANVLTF,TGCAGTGCTAGAGATCGGGGTACTGGGACAGGTGCTGCTGGGGCCAACGTCCTGACTTTC
TRBD1,TRBV4-1,NA,TRBJ2-3,CASSHPLGGTHTQYF,TGCGCCAGCAGCCACCCACTAGGGGGCACACATACGCAGTATTTT
NA,TRBV3-1,NA,TRBJ2-1,CASSHRSIDINEQFF,TGTGCCAGCTCCCACAGGAGTATAGACATCAATGAGCAGTTCTTC
NA,TRBV5-6,NA,TRBJ1-5,CASSLQGFEQPQHF,TGTGCCAGCAGTCTACAGGGTTTTGAACAGCCCCAGCATTTT
TRBD1,TRBV20-1,NA,TRBJ2-1,CSAREPGGVYNEQFF,TGCAGTGCTAGAGAGCCAGGGGGCGTTTACAATGAGCAGTTCTTC
NA,TRBV24-1,NA,TRBJ2-5,CATSEPRGGETQYF,TGTGCCACCAGCGAACCCAGGGGAGGCGAGACCCAGTACTTC
TRBD2,TRBV29-1,NA,TRBJ2-1,CSVVGTSGVPYNEQFF,TGCAGCGTTGTAGGGACTAGCGGGGTACCTTACAATGAGCAGTTCTTC
NA,TRBV10-3,NA,TRBJ2-3,CAISQGATNTQYF,TGTGCCATCAGTCAAGGGGCGACAAATACGCAGTATTTT
TRBD1,TRBV4-3,NA,TRBJ2-7,CASSQERTGRFYEQYF,TGCGCCAGCAGCCAAGAGCGGACAGGGAGGTTCTACGAGCAGTACTTC
NA,TRBV10-3,NA,TRBJ2-2,CAISEQANTGELFF,TGTGCCATCAGTGAGCAGGCGAACACCGGGGAGCTGTTTTTT
NA,TRBV14,NA,TRBJ2-1,CASSHQQAPSKNEQFF,TGTGCCAGCAGCCACCAACAGGCCCCATCAAAGAATGAGCAGTTCTTC
TRBD2,TRBV20-1,few,TRBJ2-7,CSASATGTTLNEQYF,TGCAGTGCTAGCGCTACCGGGACTACTCTTAATGAACAGTACTTC
TRBD1,TRBV14,NA,TRBJ1-6,CASSQDLSQGAISPLHF,TGTGCCAGCAGCCAAGATCTGTCACAGGGGGCTATTTCACCCCTCCACTTT
TRBD1,TRBV12-3/TRBV12-4,few,TRBJ2-1,CASSSGTGGTQFF,TGTGCCAGCAGTTCAGGGACAGGGGGGACGCAGTTCTTC
TRBD2,TRBV7-2,once,TRBJ2-7,CASSLASGPSRAGGPYNEQYF,TGTGCCAGCAGCTTAGCGAGCGGGCCCTCAAGAGCGGGAGGTCCGTACAATGAGCAGTACTTC
NA,TRBV10-3,few,TRBJ1-1,CATLGARETEAFF,TGTGCCACCCTTGGGGCGCGGGAAACTGAAGCTTTCTTT
TRBD2,TRBV12-3/TRBV12-4,NA,TRBJ2-3,CASSLRTSDLSTQYF,TGTGCCAGCAGTTTACGGACTAGCGACCTAAGTACGCAGTATTTT
TRBD1,TRBV11-2,NA,TRBJ2-2,CASSSTGGPNTGELFF,TGTGCCAGCAGCTCCACAGGGGGCCCGAACACCGGGGAGCTGTTTTTT
TRBD1,TRBV12-3/TRBV12-4,NA,TRBJ2-7,CASSYRGWTYEQYF,TGTGCCAGCAGTTACAGGGGTTGGACCTACGAGCAGTACTTC
NA,TRBV29-1,few,TRBJ2-1,CSVDHTGDNEQFF,TGCAGCGTTGATCACACGGGGGATAATGAGCAGTTCTTC
TRBD2,TRBV6-5,NA,TRBJ2-3,CASSMRGGGSDTQYF,TGTGCCAGCAGTATGCGGGGGGGCGGCTCAGATACGCAGTATTTT
TRBD2,TRBV28,few,TRBJ2-1,CASSLSGMASYNEQFF,TGTGCCAGCAGTTTAAGCGGGATGGCCTCCTACAATGAGCAGTTCTTC
TRBD1,TRBV7-9,NA,TRBJ1-1,CASSLGDSGFTEAFF,TGTGCCAGCAGCTTAGGGGACAGTGGATTCACTGAAGCTTTCTTT
TRBD1,TRBV28,NA,TRBJ2-7,CASSTDRVISYEQYF,TGTGCCAGCAGTACCGACAGGGTCATTTCCTACGAGCAGTACTTC
TRBD2,TRBV12-3/TRBV12-4,NA,TRBJ2-1,CASRPLAGGLAGEQFF,TGTGCCAGCAGACCCTTAGCGGGGGGATTGGCTGGTGAGCAGTTCTTC
NA,TRBV15,NA,TRBJ2-6,CATSVGQDSGANVLTF,TGTGCCACCAGCGTAGGACAAGATTCTGGGGCCAACGTCCTGACTTTC
NA,TRBV4-1,NA,TRBJ2-1,CASSPALLGGSYNEQFF,TGCGCCAGCAGCCCAGCCTTGTTAGGGGGGTCCTACAATGAGCAGTTCTTC
TRBD2,TRBV5-1,NA,TRBJ2-1,CASSAGTSGSNNEQFF,TGCGCCAGCAGCGCCGGGACTAGCGGGAGTAACAATGAGCAGTTCTTC
NA,TRBV6-1,NA,TRBJ2-7,CASSEGPTFYEQYF,TGTGCCAGCAGTGAAGGACCAACCTTCTACGAGCAGTACTTC
NA,TRBV2,NA,TRBJ2-7,CASSEEGVQFGYEQYF,TGTGCCAGCAGTGAAGAAGGTGTACAGTTCGGGTACGAACAGTACTTC
TRBD1,TRBV10-3,NA,TRBJ2-7,CAIGDTGAYEQYF,TGTGCCATCGGTGATACAGGGGCCTACGAGCAGTACTTC
NA,TRBV4-1,few,TRBJ1-2,CASSQDFRNSAYTF,TGCGCCAGCAGCCAAGATTTCAGGAATAGTGCCTACACCTTC
TRBD2,TRBV7-2,NA,TRBJ2-1,CASSYTGTSGIRSYNEQFF,TGTGCCAGCAGCTACACCGGGACTAGCGGGATTCGTTCCTACAATGAGCAGTTCTTC
TRBD1,TRBV20-1,NA,TRBJ1-1,CSASLDRLRMESTEAFF,TGCAGTGCTAGTCTGGACAGGCTCAGAATGGAGAGCACTGAAGCTTTCTTT
TRBD2,TRBV12-3/TRBV12-4,NA,TRBJ2-7,CASRGSGSSYEQYF,TGTGCCAGCCGAGGTAGCGGGAGCTCCTACGAGCAGTACTTC
NA,TRBV4-1,NA,TRBJ2-1,CASSQGGEINNEQFF,TGCGCCAGCAGCCAAGGGGGGGAGATTAACAATGAGCAGTTCTTC
NA,TRBV7-8,NA,TRBJ1-5,CASSLGWGYSNQPQHF,TGTGCCAGCAGCTTAGGTTGGGGGTATAGCAATCAGCCCCAGCATTTT
NA,TRBV20-1,many,TRBJ2-4,CSARDLGSGNIQYF,TGCAGTGCTAGAGATCTCGGTTCGGGAAACATTCAGTACTTC
NA,TRBV10-2,NA,TRBJ2-7,CASSESPGGFEQYF,TGCGCCAGCAGTGAGTCGCCAGGGGGGTTCGAGCAGTACTTC
NA,TRBV4-3,NA,TRBJ1-2,CASNRIGGADGYTF,TGCGCCAGCAACCGCATCGGGGGTGCGGATGGCTACACCTTC
NA,TRBV7-2,NA,TRBJ1-2,CASEGRPGAVYGYTF,TGTGCCAGCGAAGGGAGGCCCGGGGCCGTCTATGGCTACACCTTC